A single sample gave rise to the 12 T cell receptor beta chains below, sequenced in a study of T cells in Graves' hyperthyroidism and ophthalmopathy. Amplified TCR beta CDR3 regions came from RNA transcripts. Carried out on the TCR CDR3, a first-round RT-PCR used the HTBI primer set. TCRdb reanalysed the multiplex PCR reads using MiXCR and keeps one entry per CDR3 protein. The repertoire holds approximately 430,000 distinct CDR3 sequences, with roughly 14% as singletons. Specimen: blood. The receptors were gathered from a woman between 18 and 29 years old with Graves' hyperthyroidism.

Only a few counts were recorded for this clonotype. The chain combines TRBV19 with TRBJ2-2; 7 nucleotides match TRBD1. With V trimmed by 10 bases and J by 3 bases, 8 bases remained unmatched. Germline V lookup: CDR1 LNHDA, CDR2 SQIVND (reference sequence). The CDR3 has 14 residues. CDR3: CATALTGYTGELFF. The CDR3 bases are TGTGCCACCGCATTGACAGGGTACACCGGGGAGCTGTTTTTT.

The chain carries TRBV7-3 and TRBJ1-3; D perhaps matches TRBD1 (5 bases). Trimming removed 2 bases at V and 13 bases at J, with 18 bases between. CDR1 is SGHTA and CDR2 is FQGTGA in the germline V gene. The CDR3 spans 14 residues. Here the CDR3 DNA reads TGTGCCAGCAGCTTAGGGGGAACTGGAAACGCTATATATTTT. This encodes CASSLGGTGNAIYF.

The CDR3 region is CASTTTSRDEQFF. The CDR3 coding sequence is TGTGCCAGTACCACAACCTCCAGGGATGAGCAGTTCTTC. The chain has TRBV19 and TRBJ2-1; TRBD1 might be the D (5 bases). From germline, CDR1 is LNHDA and CDR2 SQIVND (reference sequence). V was clipped by 7 bases and J by 8 bases, with 15 bases between them. This CDR3 region has 13 residues.

The V gene is TRBV5-4, the J gene TRBJ2-1; 13 nucleotides agree with TRBD2. This CDR3 is built from 15 residues. Germline assignment: CDR1 SGHNT and CDR2 YYREEE (reference sequence). The junction had 5 bases not matched to a gene; V was cut back by 0 bases and J by 11 bases. Here the CDR3 reads CASSLETSGRPQQFF. Written as DNA, the CDR3 is TGTGCCAGCAGCTTGGAGACTAGCGGGAGGCCTCAGCAGTTCTTC.

V gene TRBV11-2 combines with J gene TRBJ2-3; 13 nucleotides align to TRBD2. The junction had 3 bases not matched to a gene; V was cut back by 3 bases and J by 6 bases. The CDR3 runs 15 residues. Germline loops: CDR1 SGHAT, CDR2 FQNNGV. CDR3 in DNA: TGTGCCAGCAGCTTCGGACTAGCGGGAGTGGATACGCAGTATTTT. Translation gives CASSFGLAGVDTQYF.

The V gene is TRBV6-2 or TRBV6-3, the J gene TRBJ1-2, with 8 nucleotides matching TRBD1. The germline CDR1 and CDR2 sequences are MNHEY and SVGEGT. J was trimmed by 6 bases and V by 7 bases; bases with no gene match: 7. The CDR3 has 13 residues. In nucleotides, the CDR3 is TGTGCCAGCAACCTGGACAGGGAAAATGGCTACACCTTC. Translating it yields CASNLDRENGYTF.

The gene calls are TRBV6-2 or TRBV6-3 and TRBJ2-1; 10 positions match TRBD2. V dropped 5 bases and J dropped 8; count of bases not matched to a gene: 9. This CDR3 has 15 amino acids. Germline assignment: CDR1 MNHEY and CDR2 SVGEGT. The CDR3 DNA sequence: TGTGCCAGCAGTCCCCCGCCCAGCGGGGGGGATGAGCAGTTCTTC. The encoded protein is CASSPPPSGGDEQFF.

In this sample, this clonotype turned up many times. The rearrangement uses TRBV3-1 and TRBJ2-3; D is perhaps TRBD2 (7 bases). Trimming shortened V by 5 bases and J by 7 bases, and 19 bases separated the two germline ends. The germline gives CDR1 LGHDT, CDR2 YNNKEL (reference sequence). CDR3 length: 15 residues. The CDR3 reads CASSEGGTGEYTQYF. The CDR3 DNA reads as TGTGCCAGCAGCGAGGGGGGGACCGGCGAGTATACGCAGTATTTT.

This clonotype came up many times. The J gene is TRBJ2-3, the V gene TRBV11-2; 9 bases are shared with TRBD2. The junction had 11 bases not matched to a gene; V was cut back by 5 bases and J by 2 bases. CDR1 and CDR2 from the germline V gene are SGHAT and FQNNGV. CDR3 length: 17 amino acids. In DNA form, the CDR3 reads TGTGCCAGCAGCGATTGGCGGGAGGGTAGTAACACAGATACGCAGTATTTT. Translated, it gives CASSDWREGSNTDTQYF. Full variable domain (outside the CDR3, taken from reference TRBV11-2 and TRBJ2-3): EAGVAQSPRYKIIEKRQSVAFWCNPISGHATLYWYQQILGQGPKLLIQFQNNGVVDDSQLPKDRFSAERLKGVDSTLKIQPAKLEDSAVYLCASSDWREGSNTDTQYFGPGTRLTVL.

This chain links TRBV9 with TRBJ2-2; D assignment may be TRBD1 or TRBD2 (5 bases each). Trimming removed 3 bases from V and 6 bases from J, with 12 bases in between. CDR3 length: 14 residues. Germline V gene data show CDR1 as SGDLS and CDR2 as YYNGEE. The CDR3 is CASSEYRGSGELFF. In DNA form, the CDR3 reads TGTGCCAGCAGCGAATATCGGGGCTCCGGGGAGCTGTTTTTT.

In its sample, this clonotype was seen a few times. The chain is built from TRBV6-2 or TRBV6-3 and TRBJ2-1; D call uncertain. Trimming removed 5 bases at V and 8 bases at J, with 7 bases between. The CDR3 is made up of 11 amino acids. Germline V gene sequence: CDR1 MNHEY, CDR2 SVGEGT. The CDR3 DNA is TGTGCCAGCAGTCAGGTCTATGAGCAGTTCTTC. This gives the protein CASSQVYEQFF.

The chain is built from TRBV4-3 and TRBJ2-5, with D maybe TRBD2 (7 bases). Germline V gives CDR1 LGHNA, CDR2 YSLEER. The CDR3 loop spans 14 amino acids. The V end was cut by 1 base, the J end by 5 bases, with 11 bases between. The CDR3 DNA reads TGCGCCAGCAGCCAAGCCGCGGGGGCGGAGACCCAGTACTTC. The encoded protein is CASSQAAGAETQYF.